Below, one T cell receptor (beta chain) is given with its context. What it recognizes is unknown. These data belong to a study of shared clonotypes between healthy human individuals. Notes on the study in general: It was observed that roughly 4.8% of naive CD4 clonotypes were shared across several donors.

The germline V gene encodes CDR1 MNHEY and CDR2 SVGAGI. This CDR3 has 11 residues. V was shortened by 3 bases and J by 10 bases, with 7 bases between the two germline ends. Clones were read by immunoSEQ multiplex PCR, and TCRdb kept only the in-frame ones, dropping some. The sample lists millions of clones; around 95% were seen once. The source material was naive CD4+ T cells sorted from blood. Subset given: CD45RA+ positively selected. The sequence was obtained from a man aged 18 to 29 in good health. The V call is TRBV6-5, the J call TRBJ2-1; no clear D. The CDR3: CASSYMGEQFF. The CDR3 nucleotides are TGTGCCAGCAGTTATATGGGGGAGCAGTTCTTC.